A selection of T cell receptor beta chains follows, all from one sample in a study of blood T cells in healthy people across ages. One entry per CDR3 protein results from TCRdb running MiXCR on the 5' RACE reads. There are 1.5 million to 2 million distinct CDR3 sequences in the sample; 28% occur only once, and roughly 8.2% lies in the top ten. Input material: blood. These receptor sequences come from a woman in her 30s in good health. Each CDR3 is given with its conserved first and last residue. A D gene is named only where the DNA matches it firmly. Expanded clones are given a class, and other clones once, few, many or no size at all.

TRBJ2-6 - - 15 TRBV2 TGTGCCAGCAGTAGAACATTCTCTGGGACCAACGTCCTGACTTTC CASSRTFSGTNVLTF
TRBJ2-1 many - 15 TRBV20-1 TGCAGTGCTGAACTCCGGTTCACCTCCTACAATGAGCAGTTCTTC CSAELRFTSYNEQFF
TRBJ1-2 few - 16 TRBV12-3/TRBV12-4 TGTGCCGGCAGTTCGCCCAGGGACTATCCTAACTATGGCTACACCTTC CAGSSPRDYPNYGYTF
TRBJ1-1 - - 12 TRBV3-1 TGTGCCAGCAGCGGGGTACAGTTTGAAGCTTTCTTT CASSGVQFEAFF
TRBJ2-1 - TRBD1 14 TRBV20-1 TGCAGTGCTAAATGGCCAGGGGGATACAATGAGCAGTTCTTC CSAKWPGGYNEQFF
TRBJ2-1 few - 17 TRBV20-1 TGCAGTGCTAGAGATCGGGGGCCCGGGGGACGCTACAATGAGCAGTTCTTC CSARDRGPGGRYNEQFF
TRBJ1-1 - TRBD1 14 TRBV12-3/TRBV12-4 TGTGCCAGCAGTCGGCCGGGACAGGAGGCTGAAGCTTTCTTT CASSRPGQEAEAFF
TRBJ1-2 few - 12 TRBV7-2 TGTGCCAGCAGCTTAGGATCCCCTGGCTACACCTTC CASSLGSPGYTF
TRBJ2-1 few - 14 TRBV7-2 TGTGCCAGCAGCCCACCGGGACCGAACAATGAGCAGTTCTTC CASSPPGPNNEQFF
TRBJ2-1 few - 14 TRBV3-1 TGTGCCAGCAGCCAGATCGGGGTCTACAATGAGCAGTTCTTC CASSQIGVYNEQFF
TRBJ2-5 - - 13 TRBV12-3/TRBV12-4 TGTGCCAGCACTAACGTCAGGGGGGGGGAGCAGTACTTC CASTNVRGGEQYF
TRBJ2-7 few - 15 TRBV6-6 TGTGCCAGCAGTCTGCCAGCAGGGGCCTCCTACGAGCAGTACTTC CASSLPAGASYEQYF
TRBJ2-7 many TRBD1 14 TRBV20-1 TGCAGTGCTAGAAGGACAGGGCGGGCGGACGAGCAGTACTTC CSARRTGRADEQYF
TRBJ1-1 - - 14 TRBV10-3 TGTGCCATCAGTGAGTCGTACGGGAACACTGAAGCTTTCTTT CAISESYGNTEAFF
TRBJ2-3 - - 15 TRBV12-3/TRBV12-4 TGTGCCAGCAGTTTATTAGGGGGGACAGCAGATACGCAGTATTTT CASSLLGGTADTQYF
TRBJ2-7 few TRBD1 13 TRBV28 TGTGCCAGCAGTTTGGTTACAGGGGTCGAGCAGTACTTC CASSLVTGVEQYF
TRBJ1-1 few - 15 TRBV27 TGTTCCAGCAGTCCCTACTGGGGGGGCGGCACTGAAGCTTTCTTT CSSSPYWGGGTEAFF
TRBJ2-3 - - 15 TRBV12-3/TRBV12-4 TGTGCCAGCAGTTCCAGGGCAGTAAACACAGATACGCAGTATTTT CASSSRAVNTDTQYF
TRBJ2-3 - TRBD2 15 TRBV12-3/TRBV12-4 TGTGCCAGCAATTCCTATATAGCGGGGTTAGATGCGCAGTATTTT CASNSYIAGLDAQYF
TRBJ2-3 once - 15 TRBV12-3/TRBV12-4 TGTGCCAGCAGTCCCCACAAGGGTTCGACAGATACGCAGTATTTT CASSPHKGSTDTQYF
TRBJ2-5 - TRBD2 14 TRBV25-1 TGTGCCAGCACGGGGGGGGCGCTGAACAATGAGCAGTACTTC CASTGGALNNEQYF
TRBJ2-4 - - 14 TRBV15 TGTACCACCAGCAGGGATGGATCCAAAAACATTCAGTACTTC CTTSRDGSKNIQYF
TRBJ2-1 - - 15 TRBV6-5 TGTGCCAGCAGCGAGGGGGGGAGGGTGTCGTATGAGCAGTTCTTC CASSEGGRVSYEQFF
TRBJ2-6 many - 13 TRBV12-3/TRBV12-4 TGTGCCAGCGCGTTCTCTGGGGCCAACGTCCTGACTTTC CASAFSGANVLTF
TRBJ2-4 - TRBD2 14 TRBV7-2 TGTGCCAGCAGCTTACCTAGCGGGAGCAACATTCAGTACTTC CASSLPSGSNIQYF
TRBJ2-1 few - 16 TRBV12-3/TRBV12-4 TGTGCCAGCAGTGATCAGACCAAAAGCTCCTACAATGAGCAGTTCTTC CASSDQTKSSYNEQFF
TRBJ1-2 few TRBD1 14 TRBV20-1 TGCAGTGCTGGTACAGGGGGCGCAAACTATGGCTACACCTTC CSAGTGGANYGYTF
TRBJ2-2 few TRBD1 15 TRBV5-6 TGTGCCAGCAGCGTGGGACAGGGAATAACCGGGGAGCTGTTTTTT CASSVGQGITGELFF